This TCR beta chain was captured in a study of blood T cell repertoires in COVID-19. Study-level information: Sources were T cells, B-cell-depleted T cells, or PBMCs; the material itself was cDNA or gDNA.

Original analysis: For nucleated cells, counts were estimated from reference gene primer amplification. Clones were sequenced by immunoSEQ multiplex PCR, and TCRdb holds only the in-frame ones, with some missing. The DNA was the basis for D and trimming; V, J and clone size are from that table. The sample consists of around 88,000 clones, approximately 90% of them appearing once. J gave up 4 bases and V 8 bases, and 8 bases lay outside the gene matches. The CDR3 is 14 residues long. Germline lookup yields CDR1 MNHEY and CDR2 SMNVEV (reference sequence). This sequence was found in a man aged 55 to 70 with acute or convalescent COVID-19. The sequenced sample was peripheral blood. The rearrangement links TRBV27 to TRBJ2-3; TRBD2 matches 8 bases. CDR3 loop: CASATRGGPDTQYF. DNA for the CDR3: TGTGCCAGCGCCACTCGGGGGGGGCCAGATACGCAGTATTTT.